The rows below give T cell receptor beta chains drawn from one sample of a study of T-cell memory formation after mild COVID-19. TCRdb fed the 5' RACE reads into MiXCR, producing one record per CDR3 protein. The sample yields approximately 250,000 distinct CDR3 sequences, 16% seen once. Sequencing was performed on PBMCs or a T cell subset sorted from them (not recorded which). These receptors were obtained from a man aged 18 to 29 who had mild COVID-19 (a few samples of this study predate the infection). Cell type and time point are not known. The conserved cysteine and the conserved F or W are not part of the CDR3 here. D genes are given only for firm matches.

v_gene	d_gene	CDR3aa
TRBV7-9	TRBD1	ASSRTGQTGNTIY
TRBV6-2/TRBV6-3	-	ASRRYNEQF
TRBV10-3	-	ACAALHEQY
TRBV7-9	TRBD1	ASRRTGALTEAF
TRBV9	-	ASSAGQKETQY
TRBV25-1	-	ASSEGDGRNSPLH
TRBV24-1	-	ATSAAGSNTGELF
TRBV12-3/TRBV12-4	-	ASKNPGFREKLF
TRBV27	-	ASSLSLRATGYT
TRBV7-3	TRBD1	ASSQSGTGYNEQF
TRBV5-1	TRBD1	ASSARQGTEKLF
TRBV18	-	ASSPVTDTQY
TRBV4-1	-	ASSPIGQGWGNEQF
TRBV6-2/TRBV6-3	-	ASSATTYQPQH
TRBV29-1	TRBD2	SALWTSGGPGELF
TRBV27	TRBD1	ASTLDRTGVDEQF
TRBV7-2	TRBD1	ASSVGTGVMNTEAF
TRBV5-1	-	ASSLDGAGANVLT
TRBV20-1	TRBD1	SVQGQGREKLF
TRBV11-2	TRBD2	ASSLGLAETDTQY
TRBV6-5	-	ASSYLDSNTGELF
TRBV7-6	-	ASSTPEGEQY
TRBV4-1	TRBD1	ASTAGGIRQTWRDTEAF
TRBV6-6	TRBD2	ASSYSREVAERTDTQY
TRBV25-1	-	ASRPRGDRLNTEAF
TRBV7-2	TRBD1	ASSFRGWTEAF
TRBV25-1	-	ASGGIERAYNSPLH
TRBV7-2	TRBD2	ASRLAGDVQF
TRBV7-2	-	ASSLGRQTYEQY
TRBV7-6	TRBD1	ASSLGTGETEAF
TRBV7-8	-	ASSFWASGTDTQY
TRBV27	-	ASSPRENTGELF
TRBV5-1	-	ASSLAGRQETQY
TRBV7-9	-	ASSPQGPEQY
TRBV5-1	-	ASSFEGRLGTEAF
TRBV6-5	-	AIRTADGYT
TRBV27	TRBD2	ASRPGLADPEETQY
TRBV27	-	ASSWGPRRGYT
TRBV7-6	-	ASTPSRAGKRETQY
TRBV6-4	-	ASSDNGGATDTQY
TRBV9	TRBD2	ASSVGLAGLDSSTDTQY
TRBV7-9	-	ASSDGTRIPEAF
TRBV5-4	-	ASSQAGQPQH
TRBV12-3/TRBV12-4	-	ASTNGQNYGYT
TRBV7-2	-	ASSFTGGDTDTQY
TRBV4-1	TRBD2	ASSQVSGGGYEQY
TRBV7-2	TRBD1	ASSLLQGAGDTQY
TRBV5-1	-	ASSDAPDGAETQY
TRBV10-2	-	ASSSMNTEAF
TRBV7-3	-	ASSHGAGFGTDTQY
TRBV5-1	-	ASSLQAGDTQY
TRBV5-1	-	ASSYDRDYGYT
TRBV5-1	-	ASSLWGYTEAF
TRBV6-2/TRBV6-3	-	ASGGAAETQY
TRBV5-5	-	ASSFRFNTQY
TRBV7-2	-	ASSSHRGTEKLF
TRBV7-6	TRBD2	ASSYTSGSTDTQY
TRBV20-1	-	SAASGAHTDTQY
TRBV30	-	AWRPPRVGENSPLH